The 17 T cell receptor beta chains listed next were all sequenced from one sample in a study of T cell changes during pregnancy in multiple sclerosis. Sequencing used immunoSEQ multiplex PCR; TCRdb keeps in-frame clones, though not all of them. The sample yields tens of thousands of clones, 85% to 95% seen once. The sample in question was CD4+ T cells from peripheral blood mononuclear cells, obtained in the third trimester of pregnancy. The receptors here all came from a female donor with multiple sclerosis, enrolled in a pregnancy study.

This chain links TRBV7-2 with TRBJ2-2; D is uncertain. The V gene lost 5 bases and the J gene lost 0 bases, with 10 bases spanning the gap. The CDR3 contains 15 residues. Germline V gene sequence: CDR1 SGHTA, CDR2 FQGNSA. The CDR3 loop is CASSHQTANTGELFF. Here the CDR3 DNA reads TGTGCCAGCAGCCATCAAACAGCGAACACCGGGGAGCTGTTTTTT.

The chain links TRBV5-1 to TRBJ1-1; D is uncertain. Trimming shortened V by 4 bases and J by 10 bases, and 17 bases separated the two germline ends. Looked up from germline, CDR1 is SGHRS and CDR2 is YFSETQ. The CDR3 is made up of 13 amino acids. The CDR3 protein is CASSGSLGEGAFF. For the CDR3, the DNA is TGCGCCAGCAGCGGAAGTCTGGGTGAGGGAGCTTTCTTT.

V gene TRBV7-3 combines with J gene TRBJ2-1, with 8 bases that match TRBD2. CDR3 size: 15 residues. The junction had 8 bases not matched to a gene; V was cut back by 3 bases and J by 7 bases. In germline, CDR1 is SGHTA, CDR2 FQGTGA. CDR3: CASSFSTGGPNEQFF. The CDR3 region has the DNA TGTGCCAGCAGCTTTTCTACGGGAGGGCCTAATGAGCAGTTCTTC.

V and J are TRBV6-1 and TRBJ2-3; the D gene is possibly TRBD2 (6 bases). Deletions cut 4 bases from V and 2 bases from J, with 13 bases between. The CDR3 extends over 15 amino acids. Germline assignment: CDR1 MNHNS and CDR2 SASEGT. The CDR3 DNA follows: TGTGCCAGCAGTGGTGGGGGGACCTACACAGATACGCAGTATTTT. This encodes CASSGGGTYTDTQYF.

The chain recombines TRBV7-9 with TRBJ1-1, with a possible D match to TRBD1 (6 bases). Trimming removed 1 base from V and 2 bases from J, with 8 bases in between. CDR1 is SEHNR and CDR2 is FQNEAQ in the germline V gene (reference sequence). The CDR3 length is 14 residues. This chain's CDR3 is CASSLGTANTEAFF. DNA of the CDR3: TGTGCCAGCAGCTTAGGGACAGCCAACACTGAAGCTTTCTTT.

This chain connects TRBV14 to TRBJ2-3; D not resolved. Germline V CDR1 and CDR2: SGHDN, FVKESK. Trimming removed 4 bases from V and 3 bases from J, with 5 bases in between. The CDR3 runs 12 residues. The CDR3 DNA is TGTGCCAGCAGCCCTGAGACAGATACGCAGTATTTT. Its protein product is CASSPETDTQYF.

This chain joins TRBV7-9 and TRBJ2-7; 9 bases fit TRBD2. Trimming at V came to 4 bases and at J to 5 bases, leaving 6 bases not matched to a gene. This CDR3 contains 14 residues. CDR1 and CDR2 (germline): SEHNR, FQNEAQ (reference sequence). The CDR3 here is CASSWGTSSDEQYF. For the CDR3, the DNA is TGTGCCAGCAGCTGGGGGACTAGCTCGGACGAGCAGTACTTC.

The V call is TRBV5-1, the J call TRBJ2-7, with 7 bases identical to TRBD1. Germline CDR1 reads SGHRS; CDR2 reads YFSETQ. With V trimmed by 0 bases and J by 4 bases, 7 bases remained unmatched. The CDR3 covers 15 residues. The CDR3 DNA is TGCGCCAGCAGCTTGGTCGGGACAGCGATTTACGAGCAGTACTTC. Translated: CASSLVGTAIYEQYF.

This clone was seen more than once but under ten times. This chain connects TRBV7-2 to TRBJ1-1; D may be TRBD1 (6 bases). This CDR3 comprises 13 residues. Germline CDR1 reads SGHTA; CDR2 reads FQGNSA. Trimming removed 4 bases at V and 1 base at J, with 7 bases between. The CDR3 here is CASSSRGNTEAFF. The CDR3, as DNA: TGTGCCAGCAGCTCCAGGGGGAACACTGAAGCTTTCTTT.

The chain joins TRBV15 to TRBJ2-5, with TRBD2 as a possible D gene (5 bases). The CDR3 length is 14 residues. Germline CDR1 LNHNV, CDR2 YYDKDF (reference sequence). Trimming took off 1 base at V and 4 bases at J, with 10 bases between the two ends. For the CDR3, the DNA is TGTGCCACCAGCAGAGTGACTCGGGGAGAGACCCAGTACTTC. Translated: CATSRVTRGETQYF. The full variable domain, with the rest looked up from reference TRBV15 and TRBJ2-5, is DAMVIQNPRYQVTQFGKPVTLSCSQTLNHNVMYWYQQKSSQAPKLLFHYYDKDFNNEADTPDNFQSRRPNTSFCFLDIRSPGLGDTAMYLCATSRVTRGETQYFGPGTRLLVL.

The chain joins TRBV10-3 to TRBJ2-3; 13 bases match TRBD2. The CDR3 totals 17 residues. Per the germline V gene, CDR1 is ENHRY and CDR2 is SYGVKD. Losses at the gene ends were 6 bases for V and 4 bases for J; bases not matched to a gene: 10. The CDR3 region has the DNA TGTGCCATCAGGAAGGGGGGACTAGCGGGAAGGCCAGATACGCAGTATTTT. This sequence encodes CAIRKGGLAGRPDTQYF.

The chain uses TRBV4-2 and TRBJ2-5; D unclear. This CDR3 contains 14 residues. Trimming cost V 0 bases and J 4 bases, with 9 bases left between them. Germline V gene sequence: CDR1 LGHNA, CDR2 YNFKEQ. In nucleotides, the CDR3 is TGTGCCAGCAGCCAAGAAGTGCGTGGAGAGACCCAGTACTTC. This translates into CASSQEVRGETQYF.

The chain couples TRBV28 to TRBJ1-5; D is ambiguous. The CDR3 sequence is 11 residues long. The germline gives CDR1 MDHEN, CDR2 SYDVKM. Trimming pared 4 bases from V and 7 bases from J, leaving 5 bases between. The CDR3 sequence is CASSSRQPQHF. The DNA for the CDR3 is TGTGCCAGCAGTTCCAGGCAGCCCCAGCATTTT.

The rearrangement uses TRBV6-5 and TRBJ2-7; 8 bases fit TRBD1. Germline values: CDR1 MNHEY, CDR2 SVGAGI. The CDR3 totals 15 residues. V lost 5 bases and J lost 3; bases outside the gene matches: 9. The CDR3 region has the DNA TGTGCCAGCAGTACCCGCGGACAGGGCTTCTACGAGCAGTACTTC. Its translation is CASSTRGQGFYEQYF.

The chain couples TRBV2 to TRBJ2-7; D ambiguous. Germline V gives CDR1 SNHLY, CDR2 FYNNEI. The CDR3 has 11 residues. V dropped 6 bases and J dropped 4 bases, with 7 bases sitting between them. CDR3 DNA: TGTGCCAGCAGGGGCTTTTACGAGCAGTACTTC. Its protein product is CASRGFYEQYF.

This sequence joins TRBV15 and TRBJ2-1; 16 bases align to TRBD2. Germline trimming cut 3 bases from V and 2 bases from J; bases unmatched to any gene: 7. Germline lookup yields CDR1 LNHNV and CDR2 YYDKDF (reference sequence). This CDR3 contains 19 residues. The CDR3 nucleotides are TGTGCCACCAGCAGCGAGGCCGGGACTAGCGGGAGGGCCTACAATGAGCAGTTCTTC. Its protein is CATSSEAGTSGRAYNEQFF.

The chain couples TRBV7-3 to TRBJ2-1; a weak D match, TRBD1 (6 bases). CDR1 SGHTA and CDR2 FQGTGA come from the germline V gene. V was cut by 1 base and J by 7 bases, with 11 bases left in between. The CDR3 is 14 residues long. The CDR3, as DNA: TGTGCCAGCAGCTTAAAAGCAGGGGCGAATGAGCAGTTCTTC. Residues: CASSLKAGANEQFF.